This T cell receptor beta chain originates from a study of blood T cell repertoires in COVID-19. CDR1 and CDR2 (germline): LGHDT, YNNKEL (reference sequence). The CDR3 totals 15 residues. V was pared by 5 bases and J by 4 bases, with 8 bases of the junction left unmatched. Assay: immunoSEQ multiplex PCR; the TCRdb copy retains only in-frame clones and omits some. The sample yields some 87,000 clones, roughly four fifths seen once. Sequenced sample: peripheral blood. The TCR sequence derives from a human donor in a cohort sampled during active COVID-19. The chain is built from TRBV3-1 (or the pseudogene TRBV3-2) and TRBJ2-1, with TRBD2 identical over 7 bases. The CDR3: CASSSRLAGYNEQFF. As DNA, the CDR3 is TGTGCCAGCAGCTCTCGACTAGCTGGGTACAATGAGCAGTTCTTC.